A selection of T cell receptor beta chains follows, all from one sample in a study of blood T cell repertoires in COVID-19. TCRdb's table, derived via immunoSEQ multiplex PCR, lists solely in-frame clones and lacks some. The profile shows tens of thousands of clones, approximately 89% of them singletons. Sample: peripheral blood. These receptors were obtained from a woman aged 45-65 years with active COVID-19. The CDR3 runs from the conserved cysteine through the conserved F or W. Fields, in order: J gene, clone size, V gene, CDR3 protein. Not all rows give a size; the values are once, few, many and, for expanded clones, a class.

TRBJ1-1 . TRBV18 CASSGNQGTTAFF
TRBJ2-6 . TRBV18 CASSPRPDSAGANVLTF
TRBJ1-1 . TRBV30 CAWRRGNPPMNTEAFF
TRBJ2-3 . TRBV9 CASSVTSSGRNGADTQYF
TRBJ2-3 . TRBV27 CASSLGGGAASTDTQYF
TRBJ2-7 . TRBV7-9 CASSLTQGNEQYF
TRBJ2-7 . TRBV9 CASSIGTSVPYEQYF
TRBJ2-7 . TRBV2 CASSVGRVQYF
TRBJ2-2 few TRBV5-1 CASSPGDYYTGELFF
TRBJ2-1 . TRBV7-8 CASSLVMGVVAESQFF
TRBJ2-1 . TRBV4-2 CASSQQLWQGGYNEQFF
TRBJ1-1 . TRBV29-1 CSVEGGGNTEAFF
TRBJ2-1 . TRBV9 CASSPLLAGGGNEQFF
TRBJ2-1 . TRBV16 CASSDRGGTSDEQFF
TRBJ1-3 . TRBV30 CAWSYQRQLSGNTIYF
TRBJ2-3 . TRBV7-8 CASSLGILITDTQYF
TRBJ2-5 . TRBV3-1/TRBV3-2 CASSLGLAGETQYF
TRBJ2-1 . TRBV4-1 CASSQDEVAVRVQFF
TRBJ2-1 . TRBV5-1 CASSFSGTGGYNEQFF
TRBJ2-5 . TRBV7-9 CASSLAGGKETQYF
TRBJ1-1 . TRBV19 CASSLRTGRGSTEAFF
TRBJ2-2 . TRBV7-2 CASSLDGVAGYTGELFF
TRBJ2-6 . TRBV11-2 CASSPRQGSGANVLTF
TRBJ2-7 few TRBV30 CAWSVATSSYEQYF
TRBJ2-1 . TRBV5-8 CASSLGSGLAVEQFF
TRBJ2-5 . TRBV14 CASSRTSGRETQYF
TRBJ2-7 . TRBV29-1 CSVRAVSSYEQYF
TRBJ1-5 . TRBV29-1 CSVARGVNQPQHF
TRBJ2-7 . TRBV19 CASSHGQAAYEQYF
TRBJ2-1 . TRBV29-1 CSADGTSGFYNEQFF
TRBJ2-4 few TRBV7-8 CASSAPRRLAKNIQYF
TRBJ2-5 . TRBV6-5 CASRATGTGIGTQYF
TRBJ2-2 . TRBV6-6 CASFSGSDGGELFF
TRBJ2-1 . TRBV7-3 CASSSSGTEGDEQFF
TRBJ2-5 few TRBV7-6 CASSPQETQYF
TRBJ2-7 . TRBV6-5 CASRNPGLAPREQYF
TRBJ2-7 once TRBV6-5 CASRQGLAEAYEQYF
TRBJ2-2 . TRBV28 CASSLNTVANTGELFF
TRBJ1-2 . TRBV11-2 CASSPSRGGYTF
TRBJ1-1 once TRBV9 CASSVVGTEHTEAFF
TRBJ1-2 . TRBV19 CASSVGLFGYTF
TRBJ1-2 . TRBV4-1 CASSQVDRGFYGYTF
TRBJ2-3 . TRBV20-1 CSASSGRSSDTQYF
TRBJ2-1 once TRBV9 CASSVNREPYNEQFF
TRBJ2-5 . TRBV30 CAWSVGRRGGKETQYF
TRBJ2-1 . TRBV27 CASSPGLAYNEQFF
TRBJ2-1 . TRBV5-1 CASSLPAGPNNEQFF
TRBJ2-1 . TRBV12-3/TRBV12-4 CASSLAEANEQFF
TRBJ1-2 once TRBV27 CASSSNLQTGMWRGYTF
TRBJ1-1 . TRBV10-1 CASSSGMGEAFF
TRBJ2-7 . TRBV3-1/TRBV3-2 CASSQDLGLGIYEQYF
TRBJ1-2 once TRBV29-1 CSVDNRFNYGYTF
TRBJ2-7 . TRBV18 CASSLAATTTQYF
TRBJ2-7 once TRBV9 CASSVGGSGPSALSEQYF
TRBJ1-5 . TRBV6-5 CASSQTGVGQPQHF
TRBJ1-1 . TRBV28 CASSFRRGEAFF
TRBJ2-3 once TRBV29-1 CSVENRGRTDTQYF
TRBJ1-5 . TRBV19 CASSIGYDRGYQPQHF
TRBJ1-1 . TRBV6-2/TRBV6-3 CASSYPTGRGVDTEAFF